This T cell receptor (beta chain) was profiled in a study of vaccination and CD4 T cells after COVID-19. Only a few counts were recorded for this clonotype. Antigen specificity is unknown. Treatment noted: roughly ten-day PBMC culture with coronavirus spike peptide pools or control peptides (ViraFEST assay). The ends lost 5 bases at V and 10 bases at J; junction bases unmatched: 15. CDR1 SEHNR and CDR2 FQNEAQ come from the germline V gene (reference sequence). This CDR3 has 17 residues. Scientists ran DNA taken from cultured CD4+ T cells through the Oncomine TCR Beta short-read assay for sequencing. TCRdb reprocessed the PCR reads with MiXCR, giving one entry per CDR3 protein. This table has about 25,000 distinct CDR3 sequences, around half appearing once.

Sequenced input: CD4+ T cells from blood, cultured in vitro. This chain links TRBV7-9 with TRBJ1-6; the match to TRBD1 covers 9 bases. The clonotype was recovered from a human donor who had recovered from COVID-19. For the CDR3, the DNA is TGTGCCAGCAGCCCCCGTGGGTCCGGGACAGGGTTCTCACCCCTCCACTTT. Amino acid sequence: CASSPRGSGTGFSPLHF.